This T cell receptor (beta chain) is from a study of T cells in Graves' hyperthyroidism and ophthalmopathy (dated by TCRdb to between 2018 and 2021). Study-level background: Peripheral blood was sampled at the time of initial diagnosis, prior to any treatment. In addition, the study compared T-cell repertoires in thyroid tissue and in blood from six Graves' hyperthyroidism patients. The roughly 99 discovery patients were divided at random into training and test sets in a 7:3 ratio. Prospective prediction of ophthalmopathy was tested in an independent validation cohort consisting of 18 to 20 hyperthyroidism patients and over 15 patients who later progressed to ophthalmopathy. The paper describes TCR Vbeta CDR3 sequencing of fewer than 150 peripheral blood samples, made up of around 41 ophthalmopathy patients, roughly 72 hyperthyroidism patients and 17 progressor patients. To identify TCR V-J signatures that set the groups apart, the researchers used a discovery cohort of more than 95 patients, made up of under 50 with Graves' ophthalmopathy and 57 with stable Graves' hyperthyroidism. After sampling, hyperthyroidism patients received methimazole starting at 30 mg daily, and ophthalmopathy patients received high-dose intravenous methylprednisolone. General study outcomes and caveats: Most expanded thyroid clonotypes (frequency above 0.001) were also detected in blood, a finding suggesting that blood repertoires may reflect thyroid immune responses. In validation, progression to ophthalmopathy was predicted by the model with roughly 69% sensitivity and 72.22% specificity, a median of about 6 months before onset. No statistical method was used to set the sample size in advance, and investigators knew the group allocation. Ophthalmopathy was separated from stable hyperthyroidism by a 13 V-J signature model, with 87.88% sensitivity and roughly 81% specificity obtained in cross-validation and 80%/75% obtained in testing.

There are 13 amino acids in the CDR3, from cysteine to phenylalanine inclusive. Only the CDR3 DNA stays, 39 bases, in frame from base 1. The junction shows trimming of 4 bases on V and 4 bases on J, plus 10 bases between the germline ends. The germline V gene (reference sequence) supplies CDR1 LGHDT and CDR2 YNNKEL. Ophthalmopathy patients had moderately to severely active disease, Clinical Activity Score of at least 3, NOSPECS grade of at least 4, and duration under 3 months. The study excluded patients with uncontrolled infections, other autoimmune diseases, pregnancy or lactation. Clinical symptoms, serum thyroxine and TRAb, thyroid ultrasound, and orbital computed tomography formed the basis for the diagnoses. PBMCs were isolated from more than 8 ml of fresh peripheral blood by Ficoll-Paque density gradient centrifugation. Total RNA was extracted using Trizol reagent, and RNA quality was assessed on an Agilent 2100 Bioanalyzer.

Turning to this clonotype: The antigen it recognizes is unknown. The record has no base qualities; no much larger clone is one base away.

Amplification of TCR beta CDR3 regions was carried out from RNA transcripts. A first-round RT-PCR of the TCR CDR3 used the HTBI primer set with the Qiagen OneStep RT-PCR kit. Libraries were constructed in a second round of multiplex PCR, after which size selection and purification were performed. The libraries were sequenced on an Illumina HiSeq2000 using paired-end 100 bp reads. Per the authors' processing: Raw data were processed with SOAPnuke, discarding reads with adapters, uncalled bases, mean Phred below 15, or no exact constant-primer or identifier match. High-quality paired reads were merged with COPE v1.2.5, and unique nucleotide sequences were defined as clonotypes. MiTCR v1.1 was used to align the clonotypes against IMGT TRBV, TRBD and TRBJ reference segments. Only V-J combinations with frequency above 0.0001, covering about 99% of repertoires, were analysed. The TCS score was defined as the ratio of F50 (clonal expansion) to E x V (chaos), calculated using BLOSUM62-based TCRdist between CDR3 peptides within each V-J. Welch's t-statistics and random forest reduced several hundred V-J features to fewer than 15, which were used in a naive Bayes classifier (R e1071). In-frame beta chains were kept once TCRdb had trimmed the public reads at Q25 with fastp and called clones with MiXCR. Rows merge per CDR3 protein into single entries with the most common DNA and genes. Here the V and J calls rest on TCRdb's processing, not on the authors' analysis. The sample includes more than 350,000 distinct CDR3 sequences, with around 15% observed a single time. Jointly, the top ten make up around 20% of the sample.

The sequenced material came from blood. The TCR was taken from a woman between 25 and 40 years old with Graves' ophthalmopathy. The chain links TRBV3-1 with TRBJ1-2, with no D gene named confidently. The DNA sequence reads TGTGCCAGCAGCCGTCAGTCGGGCTATGGCTACACCTTC. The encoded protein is CASSRQSGYGYTF.